This T cell receptor beta chain originates from a study of CD8 T cells in ankylosing spondylitis. Whole-study findings and limits: Enrichment of disease-linked clones was reportedly significant in matched ankylosing spondylitis synovial fluid. Those disease-linked clones were CD8+; they were also relatively rare in peripheral blood.

This clonotype has only a few counts. As yet, its antigen is unknown. Trimming cost V 4 bases and J 4 bases; bases outside gene matches: 6. Germline V lookup: CDR1 KGHDR, CDR2 SFDVKD. There are 15 residues in the CDR3. Preparation of TCR beta libraries was done by quantitative 5'-RACE with molecular barcodes. In TCRdb, the 5' RACE reads were re-called with MiXCR into one record per CDR3 protein. The top ten hold roughly 3.4% of the sample, which has 250,000 to 350,000 distinct CDR3 sequences, less than 25% seen once. This chain links TRBV24-1 with TRBJ2-7; the match to TRBD2 covers 10 bases. Input material: blood, either unsorted or a sorted T cell fraction (not recorded which). The clonotype comes from a female donor with ankylosing spondylitis or in good health (not recorded which). The CDR3, as DNA: TGTGCCACCAGTGACCCTGGGACTAGCGTTTACGAGCAGTACTTC. This translates into CATSDPGTSVYEQYF.